These 27 T cell receptor beta chains share one sample of origin, sequenced in a study of blood T cell repertoires in COVID-19. Using immunoSEQ multiplex PCR, the repertoire was profiled, and TCRdb retains in-frame clones only, with some absent. The sample lists about 160,000 clones; approximately 83% were seen once. Sequenced input: peripheral blood. The receptors were sampled from a man in his sixties or seventies with acute or convalescent COVID-19.

The genes are TRBV30 and TRBJ2-7; perhaps TRBD1 as D (5 bases). The V and J ends lost 0 bases and 2 bases respectively, with 11 bases between them. Germline V gene sequence: CDR1 GTSNPN, CDR2 SVGIG (reference sequence). The CDR3 contains 14 residues. This CDR3 is CAWSVQDTTYEQYF. The CDR3 nucleotides are TGTGCCTGGAGTGTACAGGACACCACCTACGAGCAGTACTTC. Based on the CDR3 plus reference TRBV30 and TRBJ2-7, the full variable domain is SQTIHQWPATLVQPVGSPLSLECTVEGTSNPNLYWYRQAAGRGLQLLFYSVGIGQISSEVPQNLSASRPQDRQFILSSKKLLLSDSGFYLCAWSVQDTTYEQYFGPGTRLTVT.

The chain recombines TRBV29-1 with TRBJ2-7; TRBD2 aligns across 9 bases. Germline values: CDR1 SQVTM, CDR2 ANQGSEA. The CDR3 sequence is 13 residues long. V trimming: 6 bases; J trimming: 1 base; junction bases outside the gene matches: 4. CDR3 sequence: CSVTSGSSYEQYF. The DNA of the CDR3 is TGCAGCGTAACTAGCGGGTCATCCTACGAGCAGTACTTC.

This chain uses TRBV3-1 (or the pseudogene TRBV3-2) with TRBJ1-2; 7 bases match TRBD1. The CDR3 consists of 14 residues. The V gene's germline CDR1 is LGHDT and CDR2 YNNKEL (reference sequence). V gave up 0 bases and J gave up 2 bases; unmatched junction bases: 0. CDR3 amino acids: CASSQEQGNYGYTF. The CDR3 DNA follows: TGTGCCAGCAGCCAAGAACAGGGGAACTATGGCTACACCTTC.

The rearrangement uses TRBV12-3 or TRBV12-4 and TRBJ1-2; weak D call: TRBD1 (5 bases). This CDR3 has 13 amino acids. Trimming left V 6 bases short and J 4 bases short, with 12 bases between. CDR3 residues: CASSLGVGYGYTF. The CDR3 region has the DNA TGTGCCAGCAGCCTAGGGGTGGGCTATGGCTACACCTTC.

This clone was observed a single time. V is TRBV7-9 and J is TRBJ2-3; D call uncertain. Trimming removed 1 base from V and 2 bases from J, with 7 bases in between. In germline, CDR1 is SEHNR, CDR2 FQNEAQ (reference sequence). This CDR3 region has 14 residues. CDR3 region: CASSLGGITDTQYF. CDR3 nucleotides: TGTGCCAGCAGCTTAGGAGGAATCACAGATACGCAGTATTTT. The whole variable domain, remainder taken from reference TRBV7-9 and TRBJ2-3, is DTGVSQNPRHKITKRGQNVTFRCDPISEHNRLYWYRQTLGQGPEFLTYFQNEAQLEKSRLLSDRFSAERPKGSFSTLEIQRTEQGDSAMYLCASSLGGITDTQYFGPGTRLTVL.

The V and J genes are TRBV5-5 and TRBJ2-1; TRBD2 matches 8 bases. Germline V gene data show CDR1 as SGHKS and CDR2 as YYEKEE (reference sequence). The CDR3 extends over 16 amino acids. Germline trimming cut 2 bases from V and 9 bases from J; bases unmatched to any gene: 13. The CDR3 DNA follows: TGTGCCAGCAGCTTAGCTTTGACTAGCGCGGGATCTGAGCAGTTCTTC. Encoded protein: CASSLALTSAGSEQFF.

This clone is a singleton in its sample. This CDR3 is also generated by other DNA sequences in the sample. The chain carries TRBV5-1 and TRBJ2-2; 11 positions match TRBD2. J gave up 0 bases and V 1 base, and 5 bases lay outside the gene matches. The CDR3 spans 18 residues. Germline assignment: CDR1 SGHRS and CDR2 YFSETQ. The CDR3 DNA follows: TGCGCCAGCAGCTTGCGCCTAGCGGGAGGTTCGAACACCGGGGAGCTGTTTTTT. Translating it yields CASSLRLAGGSNTGELFF.

J is TRBJ1-1 and V is TRBV11-3; no clear D gene. CDR3 size: 13 residues. The germline V and J ends were trimmed by 6 bases and 5 bases, with 13 bases remaining between them. Per the germline V gene, CDR1 is SGHNT and CDR2 is YENEEA. The CDR3 bases are TGTGCCAGCAGTTCGTCCTCTTTGACTGAAGCTTTCTTT. Its translation is CASSSSSLTEAFF.

CDR3 coding DNA: TGTGCCAGCAGCTTCCTAGCGGGACAAGAGACCCAGTACTTC. Translated: CASSFLAGQETQYF. This chain joins TRBV7-9 and TRBJ2-5; 9 bases align to TRBD2. The V and J ends lost 3 bases and 2 bases, in that order; junction bases with no gene match: 1. CDR1 and CDR2 (germline): SEHNR, FQNEAQ (reference sequence). CDR3 length equals 14 residues.

The gene calls are TRBV5-1 and TRBJ1-1; 8 bases map to TRBD1. Unmatched junction bases numbered 9, after V lost 3 bases and J lost 5 bases. This CDR3 spans 15 amino acids. CDR1 is SGHRS and CDR2 is YFSETQ in the germline V gene. CDR3 amino acids: CASSSAQTGGTEAFF. CDR3 coding DNA: TGCGCCAGCAGCTCCGCACAAACAGGGGGTACTGAAGCTTTCTTT.

This CDR3 reads CASSLGASGRGEQFF. DNA of the CDR3: TGTGCCAGCAGTTTAGGGGCTAGCGGGAGGGGGGAGCAGTTCTTC. The chain is built from TRBV27 and TRBJ2-1, with TRBD2 matching 12 bases. Germline-derived CDR1 and CDR2 are MNHEY and SMNVEV (reference sequence). The CDR3 has 15 amino acids. The ends lost 2 bases at V and 10 bases at J; junction bases unmatched: 6.

DNA for the CDR3: TGCGCCAGCAGCTTGGTTCAGGGGGCCCGATCAGTATACTTC. Amino acid sequence: CASSLVQGARSVYF. The rearrangement joins TRBV5-1 to TRBJ2-7; 8 nucleotides line up with TRBD1. The V gene's germline CDR1 is SGHRS and CDR2 YFSETQ. The CDR3 is 14 residues long. V gave up 0 bases and J gave up 13 bases; unmatched junction bases: 12.

The chain recombines TRBV9 with TRBJ2-3; TRBD1 matches at 8 bases. Looked up from germline, CDR1 is SGDLS and CDR2 is YYNGEE. J was trimmed by 5 bases and V by 0 bases; bases with no gene match: 11. The CDR3 loop spans 17 amino acids. Written as DNA, the CDR3 is TGTGCCAGCAGCGTAGCAAGACAGGGGTTTCATAGAGATACGCAGTATTTT. Translated, it gives CASSVARQGFHRDTQYF.

Comments on this clone: Germline is not matched at one junction end, which may reflect a read error. This chain joins TRBV7-3 and TRBJ2-3; 8 nucleotides align to TRBD2. The CDR3 has 13 amino acids. Germline CDR1 reads SGHTA; CDR2 reads FQGTGA. CDR3 protein: CASSLEGLDMQYF. The CDR3 DNA follows: TGTGCCAGCAGCTTAGAGGGACTAGATATGCAGTATTTT.

CDR3 protein: CASSTIGQGSYEQYF. For the CDR3, the DNA is TGTGCCAGTAGTACCATCGGGCAGGGATCCTACGAGCAGTACTTC. This chain joins TRBV19 and TRBJ2-7, with a weak D call TRBD1 (5 bases). There are 15 residues in the CDR3. In germline, CDR1 is LNHDA, CDR2 SQIVND (reference sequence). V lost 4 bases to trimming and J lost 1 base, with 14 bases between them. The full variable domain, rest sourced from reference TRBV19 and TRBJ2-7, is DGGITQSPKYLFRKEGQNVTLSCEQNLNHDAMYWYRQDPGQGLRLIYYSQIVNDFQKGDIAEGYSVSREKKESFPLTVTSAQKNPTAFYLCASSTIGQGSYEQYFGPGTRLTVT.

This chain links TRBV7-9 with TRBJ1-1; 8 bases agree with TRBD1. The V segment lost 3 bases and the J segment 2 bases; nucleotides outside the gene matches: 2. The length of the CDR3 is 14 residues. Germline CDR1 is SEHNR and CDR2 is FQNEAQ (reference sequence). The CDR3 spells CASSLQGANTEAFF. The CDR3 DNA follows: TGTGCCAGCAGCTTGCAGGGGGCTAACACTGAAGCTTTCTTT.

This chain uses TRBV13 with TRBJ1-1; no definite D call. The CDR3 covers 15 residues. In germline, CDR1 is PRHDT, CDR2 FYEKMQ (reference sequence). The V and J ends lost 5 bases and 0 bases respectively, with 13 bases between them. The CDR3: CASSLRLEMNTEAFF. Written as DNA, the CDR3 is TGTGCCAGCAGCCTCCGACTCGAAATGAACACTGAAGCTTTCTTT.

V gene TRBV5-1 combines with J gene TRBJ2-3; D not certain. This CDR3 comprises 12 residues. V shed 3 bases and J shed 1 base, with 3 bases lying between them. CDR1 is SGHRS, CDR2 YFSETQ, per germline. The CDR3 here is CASSSGTDTQYF. For the CDR3, the DNA is TGCGCCAGCAGCTCAGGCACAGATACGCAGTATTTT.

J is TRBJ2-5 and V is TRBV5-1; TRBD2 matches at 8 bases. The CDR3 has 16 amino acids. CDR1 and CDR2 (germline): SGHRS, YFSETQ. After removal of 2 bases from V and 0 bases from J, the junction contained 6 bases not matched to a gene. Here the CDR3 reads CASSLLGGGNQETQYF. CDR3 in DNA: TGCGCCAGCAGCTTACTCGGGGGGGGGAACCAAGAGACCCAGTACTTC.

Notes on this clone: The same CDR3 can be traced to other DNA sequences in this sample. The chain links TRBV5-1 to TRBJ2-1; 11 bases map to TRBD2. This CDR3 contains 15 residues. Germline V gene lookup returns CDR1 SGHRS and CDR2 YFSETQ. Trimming cost V 4 bases and J 7 bases; bases outside gene matches: 7. The CDR3 sequence: CASSPGLADYNEQFF. The CDR3 coding sequence is TGCGCCAGCAGCCCGGGACTAGCGGATTATAATGAGCAGTTCTTC.

This chain uses TRBV21-1 with TRBJ1-6; TRBD1 is taken as the D call from the table, unchecked against the DNA. TRBV21-1 has pseudogene status. This CDR3 has 15 amino acids. The DNA for the CDR3 is TGTGCCAGCAGCAAAGGGGGACAGGGATCATCACCCCTCCACTTT. It encodes CASSKGGQGSSPLHF.

The rearrangement uses TRBV3-1 (or the pseudogene TRBV3-2) and TRBJ2-1, with 12 bases fitting TRBD2. V shed 0 bases and J 11 bases; nucleotides not matched to a gene: 5. This CDR3 spans 15 amino acids. Germline-derived CDR1 and CDR2 are LGHDT and YNNKEL (reference sequence). Here the CDR3 reads CASSQDELAGGKQFF. For the CDR3, the DNA is TGTGCCAGCAGCCAAGATGAACTAGCGGGAGGAAAGCAGTTCTTC.

This sequence joins TRBV10-3 and TRBJ1-1, with a tentative D call TRBD1 (6 bases). V shed 4 bases and J shed 3 bases, with 12 bases lying between them. Per the germline V gene, CDR1 is ENHRY and CDR2 is SYGVKD. This CDR3 comprises 14 residues. DNA of the CDR3: TGTGCCATCAGTGGCAAGGACAGATACACTGAAGCTTTCTTT. As protein: CAISGKDRYTEAFF.

The chain employs TRBV6-1 and TRBJ2-7; D is possibly TRBD1 (6 bases). The CDR3 covers 14 residues. V lost 1 base and J lost 2, with 9 bases in between. CDR1 MNHNS and CDR2 SASEGT come from the germline V gene. The CDR3 DNA is TGTGCCAGCAGTGAAGTCCAGGGGCCCTACGAGCAGTACTTC. Its protein product is CASSEVQGPYEQYF.

The rearrangement joins TRBV12-3 or TRBV12-4 to TRBJ1-2; D possibly corresponds to TRBD1 (5 bases). CDR3 length: 13 residues. Deletions cut 6 bases from V and 4 bases from J, with 12 bases between. The CDR3 DNA reads TGTGCCAGCAGGCTCGGGGGGAGCTATGGCTACACCTTC. It specifies CASRLGGSYGYTF.

The chain recombines TRBV5-8 with TRBJ2-7; 9 bases align to TRBD2. The V gene's germline CDR1 is SGHTS and CDR2 YDEGEE. V lost 4 bases and J lost 4; bases outside the gene matches: 15. There are 17 residues in the CDR3. In DNA form, the CDR3 reads TGTGCCAGCAGCAAACCCAGCGGGGGGACTATATCTTACGAGCAGTACTTC. Its protein is CASSKPSGGTISYEQYF.

The rearrangement uses TRBV7-2 and TRBJ2-1, with D possibly TRBD2 on 5 matching bases. The CDR3 is made up of 15 amino acids. V lost 1 base and J 5 bases, leaving 12 bases between the germline ends. Germline lookup yields CDR1 SGHTA and CDR2 FQGNSA. The CDR3: CASSLGRTPNNEQFF. The CDR3 DNA is TGTGCCAGCAGCTTAGGGAGGACTCCTAACAATGAGCAGTTCTTC.